Listed here is a single T cell receptor beta chain. This specimen belongs to a study of blood T cell repertoires in COVID-19. Whole-study context: Both acute and convalescent COVID-19 samples were obtained from the United States, Italy and Spain. Nucleic acid was either cDNA or gDNA, and it came from T cells, B-cell-depleted T cells, or PBMCs.

With V trimmed by 0 bases and J by 5 bases, 3 bases remained unmatched. Germline V gene data show CDR1 as KGHDR and CDR2 as SFDVKD. This CDR3 region has 18 residues. Authors' analysis steps: Amplification from reference gene primers served as the basis for estimated nucleated cell counts. Sequenced by immunoSEQ multiplex PCR; TCRdb stores in-frame clones only, minus some. The D gene and trimming were derived from the DNA, and the V and J assignments and clone size from that table. The sample shows more than 140,000 clones, more than 65% of them seen only once. Input material: peripheral blood. The chain links TRBV24-1 to TRBJ2-2; 15 bases match TRBD2. This TCR was sampled from a woman in her fifties or sixties in a cohort sampled during active or convalescent COVID-19. For the CDR3, the DNA is TGTGCCACCAGTGATTTGGGGACTAGCGGGGGGACGACCGGGGAGCTGTTTTTT. This encodes CATSDLGTSGGTTGELFF.